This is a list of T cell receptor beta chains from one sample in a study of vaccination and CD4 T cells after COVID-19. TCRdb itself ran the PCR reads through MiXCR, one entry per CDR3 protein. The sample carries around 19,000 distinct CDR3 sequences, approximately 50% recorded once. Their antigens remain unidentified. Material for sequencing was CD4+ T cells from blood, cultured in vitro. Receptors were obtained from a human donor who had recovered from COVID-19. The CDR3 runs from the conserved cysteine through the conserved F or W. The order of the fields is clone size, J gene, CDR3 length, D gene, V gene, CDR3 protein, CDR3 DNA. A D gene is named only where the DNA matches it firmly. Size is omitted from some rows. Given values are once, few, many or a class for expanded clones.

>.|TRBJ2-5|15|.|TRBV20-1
CSARGIAYPIETQYF
TGCAGTGCTAGGGGGATCGCGTACCCCATTGAGACCCAGTACTTC
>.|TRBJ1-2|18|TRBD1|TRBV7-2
CASTKIGDSIPLNYGYTF
TGTGCCAGCACCAAAATAGGGGACAGCATCCCTCTTAACTATGGCTACACCTTC
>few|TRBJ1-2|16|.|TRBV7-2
CASSQDSGALGYGYTF
TGTGCCAGCAGCCAAGACTCGGGGGCGCTCGGCTATGGCTACACCTTC
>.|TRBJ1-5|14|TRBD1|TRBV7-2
CASSYRGASQPQHF
TGTGCCAGCAGTTACAGGGGTGCGAGTCAGCCCCAGCATTTT
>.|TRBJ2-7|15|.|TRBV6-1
CASSSPAQGGPEQYF
TGTGCCAGCAGCTCCCCGGCGCAGGGAGGCCCCGAGCAGTACTTC
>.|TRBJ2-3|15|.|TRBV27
CASSLSPRLTDTQYF
TGTGCCAGCAGTTTATCCCCCCGGCTCACAGATACGCAGTATTTT
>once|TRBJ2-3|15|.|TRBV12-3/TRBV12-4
CASSSTGTLTDTQYF
TGTGCCAGCAGTTCAACCGGGACGCTCACAGATACGCAGTATTTT
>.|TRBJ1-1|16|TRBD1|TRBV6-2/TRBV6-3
CASSYLTGGADTEAFF
TGTGCCAGCAGTTACCTAACAGGGGGCGCGGACACTGAAGCTTTCTTT
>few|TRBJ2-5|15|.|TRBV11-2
CASSLVRSKTGTQYF
TGTGCCAGCAGCTTAGTCCGGTCCAAGACAGGGACCCAGTACTTC
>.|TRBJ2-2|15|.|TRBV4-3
CASSQRTGNTGELFF
TGCGCCAGCAGCCAGAGGACGGGGAACACCGGGGAGCTGTTTTTT
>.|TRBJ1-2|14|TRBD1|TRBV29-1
CSVGAVGQGYGYTF
TGCAGCGTTGGAGCCGTGGGACAGGGCTATGGCTACACCTTC
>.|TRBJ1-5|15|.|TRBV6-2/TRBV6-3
CASSLQGLSNQPQHF
TGTGCCAGCAGTCTCCAGGGTCTAAGCAATCAGCCCCAGCATTTT
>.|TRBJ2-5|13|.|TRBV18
CASSPNRDETQYF
TGTGCCAGCTCACCAAACAGGGATGAGACCCAGTACTTC
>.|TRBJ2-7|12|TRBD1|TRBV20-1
CSARDSSYEQYF
TGCAGTGCACGGGACAGCTCCTACGAGCAGTACTTC
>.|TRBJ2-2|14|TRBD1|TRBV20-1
CSARRTGNTGELFF
TGCAGTGCTAGAAGGACAGGGAACACCGGGGAGCTGTTTTTT
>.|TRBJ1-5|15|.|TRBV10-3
CAISKDSGRWEPQHF
TGTGCCATCAGTAAGGACAGTGGCCGATGGGAGCCCCAGCATTTT
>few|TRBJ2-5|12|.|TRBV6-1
CASSPLRETQYF
TGTGCCAGCAGCCCCCTCCGCGAGACCCAGTACTTC
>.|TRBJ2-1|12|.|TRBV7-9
CASSLVSSEQFF
TGTGCCAGCAGCTTAGTTTCTAGTGAGCAGTTCTTC
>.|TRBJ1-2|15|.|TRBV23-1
CASSHLPDRYYGYTF
TGCGCCAGCAGTCACCTGCCTGACAGATATTATGGCTACACCTTC
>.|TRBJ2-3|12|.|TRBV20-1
CSATAGTDTQYF
TGCAGTGCCACGGCAGGCACAGATACGCAGTATTTT
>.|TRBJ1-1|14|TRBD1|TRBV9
CASSPGTVNTEAFF
TGTGCCAGCAGCCCAGGGACAGTCAACACTGAAGCTTTCTTT
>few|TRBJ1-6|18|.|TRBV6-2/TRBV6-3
CASSYSGSGSSYNSPLHF
TGTGCCAGCAGTTATAGTGGCTCTGGGAGCTCCTATAATTCACCCCTCCACTTT
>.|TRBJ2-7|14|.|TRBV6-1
CASSETGRSYEQYF
TGTGCCAGCAGTGAAACAGGTCGCAGCTACGAGCAGTACTTC
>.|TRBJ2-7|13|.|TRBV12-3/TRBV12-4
CASGKRVPYEQYF
TGTGCCAGCGGGAAGAGGGTACCCTACGAGCAGTACTTC
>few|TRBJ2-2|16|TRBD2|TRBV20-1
CSARRPGLADTGELFF
TGCAGTGCTAGGCGTCCGGGACTAGCTGACACCGGGGAGCTGTTTTTT